The 30 T cell receptor beta chains listed next were all sequenced from one sample in a study of CD8 T cells in ankylosing spondylitis. TCRdb reprocessed the 5' RACE reads with MiXCR, giving one entry per CDR3 protein. This sample carries over 700,000 distinct CDR3 sequences, about 20% of them seen once, and the ten largest clones take around 19%. Findings and caveats of the study: A motif in TCR beta, a set of under ten highly homologous variants, appeared characteristic of ankylosing spondylitis blood.

Antigen specificity for these receptors is unknown. Source material: blood, either unsorted or a sorted T cell fraction (not recorded which). Receptors were obtained from a male donor with ankylosing spondylitis.

V and J are TRBV29-1 and TRBJ2-7; 7 nucleotides match TRBD2. Germline V gene data show CDR1 as SQVTM and CDR2 as ANQGSEA. The V segment lost 4 bases and the J segment 8 bases; nucleotides outside the gene matches: 5. This CDR3 region has 11 residues. The CDR3 loop reads CSVGRREKQYF. The CDR3 region has the DNA TGCAGCGTTGGAAGGCGGGAGAAGCAGTACTTC.

The V and J genes are TRBV3-1 and TRBJ1-2; D gene ambiguous. CDR1 and CDR2 from the germline V gene are LGHDT and YNNKEL (reference sequence). The CDR3 totals 17 residues. V was trimmed by 1 base and J by 0 bases, leaving 15 bases between them. In DNA form, the CDR3 reads TGTGCCAGCAGCCAAGTCTTGACACTCACCACTAACTATGGCTACACCTTC. Its protein product is CASSQVLTLTTNYGYTF.

CDR3 amino acids: CASSSGGANYEQYF. The CDR3 DNA is TGTGCCAGCAGCTCAGGGGGCGCTAACTACGAGCAGTACTTC. The chain employs TRBV4-2 and TRBJ2-7; 8 bases are shared with TRBD1. The CDR3 is 14 residues long. J lost 3 bases, V lost 5 bases, and 6 bases had no gene match. Germline CDR1 reads LGHNA; CDR2 reads YNFKEQ.

This clonotype was observed a handful of times. The chain links TRBV3-1 to TRBJ1-5; the D is unclear. With 3 bases removed from V and 4 bases from J, the gap between germline ends came to 10 bases. The CDR3 runs to 14 residues. Per the germline V gene, CDR1 is LGHDT and CDR2 is YNNKEL (reference sequence). CDR3 in DNA: TGTGCCAGCAGCCACTCCGGGGAGAATCAGCCCCAGCATTTT. Its protein is CASSHSGENQPQHF.

This clonotype was counted ten times or more. V gene TRBV7-9 combines with J gene TRBJ2-7; 8 nucleotides match TRBD2. The trim removed 4 bases at V and 3 bases at J, leaving 8 bases unmatched. The CDR3 spans 15 residues. Germline assignment: CDR1 SEHNR and CDR2 FQNEAQ (reference sequence). CDR3 sequence: CASSSTSENYYEQYF. The CDR3 DNA follows: TGTGCCAGCAGCTCGACTAGCGAGAACTACTACGAGCAGTACTTC.

The sample holds one count of this clonotype. This chain connects TRBV20-1 to TRBJ2-1, with D possibly being TRBD1 or TRBD2 (5 bases each). Looked up from germline, CDR1 is DFQATT and CDR2 is SNEGSKA (reference sequence). Trimming left V 0 bases short and J 4 bases short, with 7 bases between. This CDR3 has 13 amino acids. CDR3 in amino acids: CSARDWGYNEQFF. Written as DNA, the CDR3 is TGCAGTGCTAGAGATTGGGGGTACAATGAGCAGTTCTTC.

This rearrangement joins TRBV7-3 to TRBJ2-1; D unresolved. Per the germline V gene, CDR1 is SGHTA and CDR2 is FQGTGA. The CDR3 runs 16 residues. Trimming removed 5 bases at V and 0 bases at J, with 14 bases between. The CDR3 is CASSPDGYPSYNEQFF. DNA for the CDR3: TGTGCCAGCAGCCCGGACGGTTACCCCTCCTACAATGAGCAGTTCTTC.

In this sample, this clonotype turned up a few times. J is TRBJ2-7 and V is TRBV20-1; 8 bases are a match to TRBD1. Germline V gives CDR1 DFQATT, CDR2 SNEGSKA (reference sequence). J lost 0 bases, V lost 2 bases, and 6 bases had no gene match. The CDR3 sequence is 15 residues long. CDR3: CSARTQGAGSYEQYF. CDR3 nucleotides: TGCAGTGCTAGAACCCAGGGGGCCGGCTCCTACGAGCAGTACTTC.

The gene calls are TRBV20-1 and TRBJ2-7; TRBD2 matches at 10 bases. With 3 bases clipped from V and 0 bases from J, the junction kept 14 bases outside the gene matches. The germline gives CDR1 DFQATT, CDR2 SNEGSKA (reference sequence). This CDR3 has 18 amino acids. The CDR3 reads CSARGGTSAPIRSYEQYF. DNA for the CDR3: TGCAGTGCTAGGGGGGGGACTAGCGCCCCTATACGCTCCTACGAGCAGTACTTC.

The chain has TRBV20-1 and TRBJ2-7; 11 bases are shared with TRBD2. V lost 6 bases to trimming and J lost 3 bases; unmatched junction nucleotides: 4. Per the germline V gene, CDR1 is DFQATT and CDR2 is SNEGSKA (reference sequence). The CDR3 is 13 amino acids. This chain's CDR3 is CSAYSGRDYEQYF. The CDR3 region has the DNA TGCAGTGCGTATAGCGGGAGGGACTACGAGCAGTACTTC.

The table lists this clonotype with a few counts. The rearrangement uses TRBV27 and TRBJ1-2, with TRBD1 as a possible D gene (5 bases). The germline V gene has CDR1 MNHEY and CDR2 SMNVEV (reference sequence). The CDR3 totals 13 residues. Trimming removed 8 bases at V and 8 bases at J, with 18 bases between. The CDR3 nucleotides are TGTGCCAGCTCGGAGAGGGACCTTTACGGCTACACCTTC. It yields the protein CASSERDLYGYTF.

The chain carries TRBV5-1 and TRBJ1-1; D possibly corresponds to TRBD1 (5 bases). The V end lost 2 bases, the J end lost 2 bases, and 13 bases lay between the germline ends. The length of the CDR3 is 15 residues. Germline V gene data show CDR1 as SGHRS and CDR2 as YFSETQ. The chain's CDR3 is CASSLPPGPNTEAFF. The CDR3 nucleotides are TGCGCCAGCAGCTTACCCCCAGGGCCAAACACTGAAGCTTTCTTT.

This clonotype was counted between two and nine times. CDR3 nucleotides: TGCAGTGCTAGGGCGGGAAGGGCAGATACGCAGTATTTT. This translates into CSARAGRADTQYF. The V gene is TRBV20-1, the J gene TRBJ2-3; D might be TRBD2 (6 bases). The CDR3 has 13 residues. Germline V gene sequence: CDR1 DFQATT, CDR2 SNEGSKA (reference sequence). Trimming took off 3 bases at V and 4 bases at J, with 11 bases between the two ends.

This clonotype was counted between two and nine times. The chain uses TRBV10-3 and TRBJ1-4; no clear D. In germline, CDR1 is ENHRY, CDR2 SYGVKD. This CDR3 is 14 amino acids long. With 4 bases removed from V and 5 bases from J, the gap between germline ends came to 11 bases. The CDR3 sequence: CAISGEGLNEKLFF. As DNA, the CDR3 is TGTGCCATCAGTGGGGAAGGGCTCAATGAAAAACTGTTTTTT.

Concerning this clonotype itself: Germline is not matched at one junction end, which may reflect a read error. This rearrangement joins TRBV9 to TRBJ2-5; 11 nucleotides line up with TRBD2. Germline loops: CDR1 SGDLS, CDR2 YYNGEE. This CDR3 is built from 15 residues. The CDR3 DNA is TGTGCCAGCAGCGCCATAGCGGGGGGGCAAGGGACCCAGTACTTC. Translation: CASSAIAGGQGTQYF.

The chain joins TRBV6-1 to TRBJ1-1, with TRBD1 identical over 9 bases. CDR1 is MNHNS and CDR2 is SASEGT in the germline V gene. This CDR3 region has 15 residues. V shed 6 bases, J shed 1 base, and the junction held 6 bases outside the gene matches. CDR3 amino acids: CASRGQGRWNTEAFF. The CDR3, as DNA: TGTGCCAGCAGGGGACAGGGTCGATGGAACACTGAAGCTTTCTTT.

The chain uses TRBV12-3 or TRBV12-4 and TRBJ2-5; D is unclear. The CDR3 has 14 residues. V lost 7 bases, J lost 0 bases, and 12 bases lay in between. CDR3 in amino acids: CASTISGYQETQYF. For the CDR3, the DNA is TGTGCCAGCACCATAAGTGGTTACCAAGAGACCCAGTACTTC.

The chain is built from TRBV20-1 and TRBJ1-2, with 8 nucleotides matching TRBD1. This CDR3 has 13 amino acids. The germline V gene has CDR1 DFQATT and CDR2 SNEGSKA (reference sequence). The J segment lost 6 bases and the V segment lost 3 bases, leaving 6 bases of the junction unmatched. In DNA, the CDR3 is TGCAGTGCTAGCCCCCCAGGGGGCGATGGCTACACCTTC. Translating gives CSASPPGGDGYTF.

This clonotype was counted only a few times. V and J are TRBV5-4 and TRBJ2-1; possible D gene TRBD2, 6 bases. Looked up from germline, CDR1 is SGHNT and CDR2 is YYREEE (reference sequence). Trimming stripped 3 bases from V and 7 bases from J, with 17 bases between. This CDR3 region has 15 residues. The CDR3 region is CASSSGLQRTNEQFF. Written as DNA, the CDR3 is TGTGCCAGCAGCTCAGGACTACAACGGACAAATGAGCAGTTCTTC.

This clonotype was detected a few times. One junction end does not reproduce the germline sequence, and a read error may be involved. The chain links TRBV6-2 or TRBV6-3 to TRBJ2-1; 8 positions agree with TRBD2. The CDR3 spans 11 residues. The germline V gene encodes CDR1 MNHEY and CDR2 SVGEGT. Here the CDR3 DNA reads TGTGCCAGCAGTGAGGGACTAGAACTCCTCTTC. It specifies CASSEGLELLF.

This clonotype came up many times. The chain recombines TRBV20-1 with TRBJ1-5; possibly TRBD1 for D (5 bases). This CDR3 spans 15 amino acids. Germline CDR1 DFQATT, CDR2 SNEGSKA (reference sequence). The V end was cut by 0 bases, the J end by 6 bases, with 15 bases between. The CDR3 DNA follows: TGCAGTGCTAGAGATTGGGGGACCGGGGGTCAGCCCCAGCATTTT. Protein: CSARDWGTGGQPQHF.

This clonotype has just a few counts. The chain carries TRBV10-3 and TRBJ2-3; D is undetermined. CDR1 and CDR2 (germline): ENHRY, SYGVKD. The V end lost 1 base, the J end lost 0 bases, and 11 bases lay between the germline ends. The CDR3 extends over 16 amino acids. As DNA, the CDR3 is TGTGCCATCAGTGAGTTGGAGCAGACTAGCACAGATACGCAGTATTTT. Amino acids: CAISELEQTSTDTQYF.

The chain links TRBV14 to TRBJ2-1; tentatively, D is TRBD2 (6 bases). Germline CDR1 reads SGHDN; CDR2 reads FVKESK. Trimming removed 4 bases from V and 4 bases from J, with 14 bases in between. The CDR3 length is 15 residues. CDR3 loop: CASSPWGTSYNEQFF. The DNA for the CDR3 is TGTGCCAGCAGCCCTTGGGGGACTTCTTACAATGAGCAGTTCTTC.

This clonotype was seen a handful of times. The chain employs TRBV20-1 and TRBJ2-5; tentative D call: TRBD2 (6 bases). Germline V lookup: CDR1 DFQATT, CDR2 SNEGSKA (reference sequence). CDR3 size: 11 residues. The V and J ends lost 3 bases and 7 bases respectively, with 9 bases between them. This CDR3 reads CSARGGGTQYF. In DNA, the CDR3 is TGCAGTGCTAGGGGGGGAGGGACCCAGTACTTC.

In its sample, this clonotype was seen a few times. V is TRBV18 and J is TRBJ2-1, with 7 positions matching TRBD2. The CDR3 extends over 16 amino acids. Germline assignment: CDR1 KGHSH and CDR2 LQKENI. The V gene end was trimmed by 3 bases and the J gene end by 0 bases; junction bases not matched to a gene: 5. This CDR3 reads CASSPSGTRSYNEQFF. The CDR3 DNA sequence: TGTGCCAGCTCACCGAGCGGGACCCGCTCCTACAATGAGCAGTTCTTC.

This clonotype was counted between two and nine times. This chain uses TRBV5-1 with TRBJ2-3, with 7 bases fitting TRBD1. J gave up 6 bases and V 6 bases, and 13 bases lay outside the gene matches. Germline V gene sequence: CDR1 SGHRS, CDR2 YFSETQ. The CDR3 covers 15 residues. This CDR3 reads CASTNRKGAWDTQYF. The CDR3 DNA follows: TGCGCCAGCACCAACAGGAAGGGGGCTTGGGATACGCAGTATTTT.

The chain recombines TRBV20-1 with TRBJ2-3; the match to TRBD2 covers 13 bases. CDR1 and CDR2 from the germline V gene are DFQATT and SNEGSKA (reference sequence). V trimming: 5 bases; J trimming: 3 bases; junction bases outside the gene matches: 8. This CDR3 has 16 amino acids. CDR3 region: CSAPGMTSGGTDTQYF. DNA of the CDR3: TGCAGTGCTCCCGGGATGACTAGCGGGGGGACAGATACGCAGTATTTT.

The sample holds a few counts of this clonotype. The chain joins TRBV18 to TRBJ2-3; no firm D call. This CDR3 is built from 13 residues. Per germline, CDR1 KGHSH and CDR2 LQKENI. V was shortened by 0 bases and J by 8 bases, with 9 bases between the two germline ends. CDR3 loop: CASSPPSPGTQYF. The CDR3 coding sequence is TGTGCCAGCTCACCACCGTCGCCTGGTACGCAGTATTTT.

This clonotype was detected only a few times. This sequence joins TRBV29-1 and TRBJ2-3; the match to TRBD2 covers 9 bases. The length of the CDR3 is 15 residues. V lost 7 bases, J lost 6 bases, and 14 bases stayed unmatched. CDR1 and CDR2 (germline): SQVTM, ANQGSEA. In DNA, the CDR3 is TGCAGCGCCCGGGGCGGCAGACTAGCGGTGGATACGCAGTATTTT. Amino acid sequence: CSARGGRLAVDTQYF.

The table lists this clonotype with a few counts. The chain joins TRBV4-2 to TRBJ2-7; D is possibly TRBD1 (7 bases). The germline V gene encodes CDR1 LGHNA and CDR2 YNFKEQ. CDR3 length equals 16 residues. V lost 4 bases and J lost 2, with 18 bases in between. CDR3 nucleotide sequence: TGTGCCAGCAGCCGACGGGGAGGCCAGGGGGCCTACGAGCAGTACTTC. Translation gives CASSRRGGQGAYEQYF.